The source of this TCR beta chain is a study of blood T cell repertoires in COVID-19. Study-wide context: Samples representing acute and convalescent COVID-19 were sourced from the United States, Italy and Spain.

Germline CDR1 SGHDN, CDR2 FVKESK. This CDR3 contains 19 residues. V was shortened by 4 bases and J by 4 bases, with 28 bases between the two germline ends. As processed by the authors: Amplification of reference gene primers provided the estimated nucleated cell counts. Produced via immunoSEQ multiplex PCR; TCRdb's table is partial and in-frame only. V and J calls and clone size are given by that table; D and trimming were obtained from the DNA. Here the sample spans about 60,000 clones, 80% to 85% being singletons. This clonotype was obtained from a man aged 25 to 40 with COVID-19, enrolled during active disease. Sequencing used peripheral blood. The chain uses TRBV14 and TRBJ1-2; TRBD1 is a possible D gene (5 bases). The CDR3 DNA reads TGTGCCAGCAGCCCAAGCATTCTGGGGGGTGACGGAGACCTCTATGGCTACACCTTC. Its protein is CASSPSILGGDGDLYGYTF.